This T cell receptor beta chain stems from a study of blood T cell repertoires in COVID-19. In the study overall: Some COVID-19 samples were acute and others convalescent; all came from the United States, Italy and Spain. The cDNA or gDNA used as material had been derived from T cells, B-cell-depleted T cells, or PBMCs.

With 4 bases removed from V and 0 bases from J, the gap between germline ends came to 11 bases. The CDR3 contains 15 residues. Germline V gene data show CDR1 as SGDLS and CDR2 as YYNGEE. Methods used by the authors: Estimated nucleated cell counts came from reference gene primer amplification. Libraries were prepared by immunoSEQ multiplex PCR; TCRdb keeps only in-frame clonotypes and omits some of them. Clonal size and the V and J genes are those of that table, whereas D and trimming came from the DNA. Of more than 90,000 clones listed, 91% are singletons. Input material: peripheral blood. The receptor's source is a man in his forties or fifties with acute or convalescent COVID-19. The chain carries TRBV9 and TRBJ1-3, with D tentatively TRBD1 (5 bases). The CDR3 coding sequence is TGTGCCAGCAGCAGTCAGGGCAGCTCTGGAAACACCATATATTTT. As protein: CASSSQGSSGNTIYF.